The sequence of this TCR beta chain was determined in a study of T cell repertoires in cytomegalovirus infection. From germline, CDR1 is LGHDT and CDR2 YNNKEL (reference sequence). Trimming took 0 bases from V and 6 from J, leaving 14 bases between them. The CDR3 consists of 16 residues. TCRdb reprocessed the reads via MiXCR and lists one record per CDR3 protein. This table has about 160,000 distinct CDR3 sequences, about 20% appearing once. Regarding this clonotype: Its antigen remains unidentified.

The receptor was derived from a human donor in good health (CMV status not recorded). Some clones in this sample may be carry-over from other donors' samples. This material consisted of CD8+ T cells from cultured PBMCs, taken from culture after CMV antigen stimulation. J is TRBJ2-2 and V is TRBV3-1; D remains unclear. The CDR3 DNA is TGTGCCAGCAGCCAAGATCAACCCGGCCCAGCCGGGGAGCTGTTTTTT. It codes for CASSQDQPGPAGELFF.